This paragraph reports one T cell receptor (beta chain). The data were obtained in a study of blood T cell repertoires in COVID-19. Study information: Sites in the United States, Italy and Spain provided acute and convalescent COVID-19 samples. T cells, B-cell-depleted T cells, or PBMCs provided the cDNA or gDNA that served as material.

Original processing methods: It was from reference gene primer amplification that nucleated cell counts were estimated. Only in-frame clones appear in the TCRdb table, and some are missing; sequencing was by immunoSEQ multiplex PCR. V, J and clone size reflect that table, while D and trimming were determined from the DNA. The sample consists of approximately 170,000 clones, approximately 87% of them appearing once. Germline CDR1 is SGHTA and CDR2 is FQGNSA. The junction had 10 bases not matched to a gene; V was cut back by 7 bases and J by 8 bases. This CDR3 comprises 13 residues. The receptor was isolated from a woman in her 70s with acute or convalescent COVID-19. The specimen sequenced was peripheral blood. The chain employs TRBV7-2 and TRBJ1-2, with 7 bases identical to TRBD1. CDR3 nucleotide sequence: TGTGCCAGCAACAACAGGGGAATTGACGGCTACACCTTC. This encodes CASNNRGIDGYTF.